The T cell receptor beta chain under discussion was sequenced for a study of blood T cell repertoires in COVID-19. Across the whole study: COVID-19 samples collected from the United States, Italy and Spain covered acute and convalescent phases.

The CDR3 runs 14 residues. Per the germline V gene, CDR1 is MNHEY and CDR2 is SVGAGI. The V end lost 0 bases, the J end lost 9 bases, and 14 bases lay between the germline ends. Generated by immunoSEQ multiplex PCR, the TCRdb table keeps only in-frame clones and is missing some. Seen here are approximately 150,000 clones, 65% to 80% observed once, and the top ten hold 1.9%. The rearrangement joins TRBV6-5 to TRBJ1-1, with a possible D match to TRBD1 (6 bases). Input material: peripheral blood. The source is a woman aged 55-70 years with acute or convalescent COVID-19. The CDR3 here is CASSYSNRAPQAFF. The CDR3 nucleotides read TGTGCCAGCAGTTACTCGAACAGGGCGCCCCAAGCTTTCTTT.